Sequencing of this TCR beta chain was carried out in a study of shared clonotypes between healthy human individuals. The germline V gene encodes CDR1 SGHTA and CDR2 FQGNSA. J was trimmed by 5 bases and V by 5 bases; bases with no gene match: 7. The CDR3 runs to 16 residues. Profiling relied on immunoSEQ multiplex PCR, and the TCRdb table lists in-frame clones only, not all of them. The sample includes millions of clones, roughly 93% of them seen just once. CD4+ cells were split into CD45RA+ naive and CD45RA-negative memory subsets. The chain carries TRBV7-2 and TRBJ2-6; 9 bases match TRBD1. Specimen: naive CD4+ T cells from PBMCs. Specified subset: CD45RA+ positively selected. The sequence was collected from a man aged 18-30 years in good health. Some clones in this sample may be carry-over from other donors' samples. The CDR3 spells CASSQEQGARANVLTF. The CDR3 DNA is TGTGCCAGCAGCCAAGAACAGGGGGCGAGGGCCAACGTCCTGACTTTC. The variable domain in full, with the rest retrieved from reference TRBV7-2 and TRBJ2-6, is GAGVSQSPSNKVTEKGKDVELRCDPISGHTALYWYRQSLGQGLEFLIYFQGNSAPDKSGLPSDRFSAERTGGSVSTLTIQRTQQEDSAVYLCASSQEQGARANVLTFGAGSRLTVL.